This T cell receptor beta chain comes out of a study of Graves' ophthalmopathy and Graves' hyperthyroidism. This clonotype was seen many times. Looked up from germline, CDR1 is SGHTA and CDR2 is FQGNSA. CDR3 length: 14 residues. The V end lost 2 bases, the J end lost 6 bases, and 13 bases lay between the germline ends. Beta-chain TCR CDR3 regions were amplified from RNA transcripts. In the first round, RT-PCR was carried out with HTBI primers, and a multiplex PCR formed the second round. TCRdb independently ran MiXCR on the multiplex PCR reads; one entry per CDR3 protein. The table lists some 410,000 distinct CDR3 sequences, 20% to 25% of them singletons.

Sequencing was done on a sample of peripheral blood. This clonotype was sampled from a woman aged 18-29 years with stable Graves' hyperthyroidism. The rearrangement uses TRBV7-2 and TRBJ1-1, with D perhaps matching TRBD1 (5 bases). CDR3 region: CASSLIPQGAEAFF. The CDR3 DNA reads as TGTGCCAGCAGCTTAATCCCTCAGGGTGCTGAAGCTTTCTTT.